Shown below are 29 T cell receptor beta chains from a single sample sequenced in a study of blood T cell repertoires in COVID-19. The table came from immunoSEQ multiplex PCR; TCRdb's copy has only in-frame clones and leaves some out. Among under 300,000 clones listed, approximately 84% were seen once. Specimen: PBMCs or T cells enriched from blood (not recorded which). The receptors were sampled from a man aged 35 to 55 who had recovered from COVID-19.

The chain recombines TRBV7-9 with TRBJ2-2; 9 bases line up with TRBD2. The CDR3 spans 15 residues. In germline, CDR1 is SEHNR, CDR2 FQNEAQ (reference sequence). The J segment lost 7 bases and the V segment lost 1 base, leaving 4 bases of the junction unmatched. CDR3 in amino acids: CASSLGLAVDGELFF. The CDR3 region has the DNA TGTGCCAGCAGCTTAGGACTAGCGGTTGACGGGGAGCTGTTTTTT.

The chain has TRBV12-3 or TRBV12-4 and TRBJ1-5; a possible D gene is TRBD1 (5 bases). The CDR3 covers 13 residues. V lost 5 bases to trimming and J lost 4 bases, with 9 bases between them. The CDR3 DNA is TGTGCCAGCAGTACAGGAGGGAATCAGCCCCAGCATTTT. It codes for CASSTGGNQPQHF.

The chain carries TRBV7-3 and TRBJ2-2; tentatively, D is TRBD1 (6 bases). V gave up 5 bases and J gave up 8 bases, with 12 bases separating them. The V gene's germline CDR1 is SGHTA and CDR2 FQGTGA. CDR3 length equals 13 residues. CDR3 amino acids: CASSRQVPGELFF. In DNA form, the CDR3 reads TGTGCCAGCAGCAGACAGGTGCCGGGGGAGCTGTTTTTT.

The chain links TRBV5-4 to TRBJ1-1; TRBD1 agrees at 7 bases. Germline CDR1 and CDR2: SGHNT and YYREEE (reference sequence). This CDR3 region has 14 residues. Trimming took 3 bases from V and 5 from J; bases not matched to a gene: 7. In DNA, the CDR3 is TGTGCCAGCAGCTCAGGGGGGCTATGGACTGAAGCTTTCTTT. It specifies CASSSGGLWTEAFF. The full variable domain, rest sourced from reference TRBV5-4 and TRBJ1-1, is ETGVTQSPTHLIKTRGQQVTLRCSSQSGHNTVSWYQQALGQGPQFIFQYYREEENGRGNFPPRFSGLQFPNYSSELNVNALELDDSALYLCASSSGGLWTEAFFGQGTRLTVV.

The rearrangement links TRBV4-2 to TRBJ1-1, with 8 bases identical to TRBD1. V shed 6 bases and J 6 bases; nucleotides not matched to a gene: 9. This CDR3 contains 14 residues. Germline V gene lookup returns CDR1 LGHNA and CDR2 YNFKEQ. CDR3 nucleotides: TGTGCCAGCAGACCACTGACAGGGGCCCCTGAAGCTTTCTTT. This encodes CASRPLTGAPEAFF.

This clone showed up just once. This sequence joins TRBV27 and TRBJ1-1; D perhaps matches TRBD1 (5 bases). V shed 0 bases and J shed 1 base, with 12 bases lying between them. The CDR3 is made up of 16 amino acids. Germline CDR1 MNHEY, CDR2 SMNVEV (reference sequence). CDR3 amino acids: CASSLSSGVTNTEAFF. CDR3 nucleotide sequence: TGTGCCAGCAGTTTATCGTCGGGGGTTACGAACACTGAAGCTTTCTTT.

The V gene is TRBV5-6, the J gene TRBJ1-5; the match to TRBD1 covers 7 bases. This CDR3 contains 18 residues. The V and J ends lost 3 bases and 7 bases, in that order; junction bases with no gene match: 19. The germline gives CDR1 SGHDT, CDR2 YYEEEE. The CDR3 nucleotides are TGTGCCAGCAGCTGGTCGGGTGACAGGGCTGGGGACGGGCAGCCCCAGCATTTT. Its translation: CASSWSGDRAGDGQPQHF.

This clone was recorded once. The chain employs TRBV6-5 and TRBJ1-1; D gene unclear. V dropped 3 bases and J dropped 5 bases, with 10 bases sitting between them. There are 13 residues in the CDR3. The germline V gene encodes CDR1 MNHEY and CDR2 SVGAGI. In nucleotides, the CDR3 is TGTGCCAGCAGTTATCTCGGAGGGACTGAAGCTTTCTTT. Protein product: CASSYLGGTEAFF.

The chain couples TRBV19 to TRBJ1-1, with D possibly matching TRBD1 (5 bases). V lost 3 bases to trimming and J lost 3 bases, with 8 bases between them. The germline V gene encodes CDR1 LNHDA and CDR2 SQIVND (reference sequence). This CDR3 contains 13 residues. This chain's CDR3 is CASSIQGYTEAFF. The CDR3 nucleotides are TGTGCCAGTAGTATTCAGGGATACACTGAAGCTTTCTTT.

The chain couples TRBV27 to TRBJ2-7, with D possibly being TRBD2 (6 bases). The germline CDR1 and CDR2 sequences are MNHEY and SMNVEV (reference sequence). The CDR3 runs 14 residues. Trimming stripped 3 bases from V and 7 bases from J, with 16 bases between. The CDR3 sequence is CASSFLARIEEQYF. The CDR3 DNA sequence: TGTGCCAGCAGTTTCCTAGCGAGGATTGAAGAGCAGTACTTC.

The table lists this clone with a count of one. The chain combines TRBV28 with TRBJ1-5, with D hard to call. CDR3 length equals 16 residues. The ends were cut back, 3 bases at V and 0 bases at J, with 12 bases in the middle. CDR1 and CDR2 (germline): MDHEN, SYDVKM. The CDR3, as DNA: TGTGCCAGCAGTTTTCGGCAGAGGGATAGCAATCAGCCCCAGCATTTT. This codes for CASSFRQRDSNQPQHF.

Worth noting for this clone: Within the sample, other DNA sequences also encode this same CDR3. V and J are TRBV20-1 and TRBJ2-5, with TRBD1 matching 8 bases. From germline, CDR1 is DFQATT and CDR2 SNEGSKA (reference sequence). With 3 bases clipped from V and 5 bases from J, the junction kept 5 bases outside the gene matches. The CDR3 runs 13 residues. CDR3 residues: CSASDRGQETQYF. CDR3 sequence (DNA): TGCAGTGCTAGTGACAGGGGCCAGGAGACCCAGTACTTC.

The gene calls are TRBV2 and TRBJ2-2, with 9 bases that match TRBD2. The CDR3 extends over 17 amino acids. V was pared by 8 bases and J by 2 bases, with 12 bases of the junction left unmatched. CDR1 and CDR2 (germline): SNHLY, FYNNEI. CDR3 coding DNA: TGTGCCAGCGGAGGTCCGGCTAGCGGGACCAACACCGGGGAGCTGTTTTTT. Amino acids: CASGGPASGTNTGELFF.

This chain links TRBV19 with TRBJ1-5; 8 bases are a match to TRBD1. CDR1 and CDR2 from the germline V gene are LNHDA and SQIVND (reference sequence). The V segment lost 4 bases and the J segment 0 bases; nucleotides outside the gene matches: 5. This CDR3 is built from 16 residues. CDR3 coding DNA: TGTGCCAGTAGTAGACAGGGGACTTATAGCAATCAGCCCCAGCATTTT. Protein sequence: CASSRQGTYSNQPQHF.

This chain connects TRBV5-4 to TRBJ1-6; TRBD1 matches 7 bases. Trimming removed 4 bases from V and 10 bases from J; junction bases left unmatched: 8. The CDR3 runs to 14 residues. Germline CDR1 and CDR2: SGHNT and YYREEE (reference sequence). The CDR3 loop reads CASSPRDRGSPLHF. In DNA form, the CDR3 reads TGTGCCAGCAGCCCCCGGGACAGAGGATCACCCCTCCACTTT.

The chain links TRBV6-1 to TRBJ2-5; 10 nucleotides line up with TRBD2. CDR1 and CDR2 (germline): MNHNS, SASEGT. The CDR3 contains 17 residues. V shed 3 bases, J shed 1 base, and the junction held 8 bases outside the gene matches. The CDR3 here is CASSDGAGGPRQETQYF. The CDR3 nucleotides are TGTGCCAGCAGTGACGGAGCGGGGGGGCCCCGCCAAGAGACCCAGTACTTC.

This chain joins TRBV27 and TRBJ2-7, with TRBD1 identical over 7 bases. Germline V gives CDR1 MNHEY, CDR2 SMNVEV (reference sequence). This CDR3 comprises 15 residues. Trimming cost V 2 bases and J 2 bases; bases outside gene matches: 6. This CDR3 reads CASSLRSQGAYEQYF. CDR3 DNA: TGTGCCAGCAGTTTAAGGTCCCAGGGGGCCTACGAGCAGTACTTC.

The chain couples TRBV18 to TRBJ2-7; D remains unclear. V lost 2 bases and J lost 2, with 4 bases in between. The CDR3 spans 12 residues. Germline CDR1 is KGHSH and CDR2 is LQKENI. The CDR3 bases are TGTGCCAGCTCACCAAGCACCTACGAGCAGTACTTC. Translating gives CASSPSTYEQYF.

V usage is TRBV7-2 and J usage is TRBJ2-1; D is perhaps TRBD1 (7 bases). V shed 5 bases and J shed 3 bases, with 14 bases lying between them. The CDR3 has 15 residues. Germline V gene lookup returns CDR1 SGHTA and CDR2 FQGNSA. The chain's CDR3 is CASSAGGGYYNEQFF. For the CDR3, the DNA is TGTGCCAGCAGCGCAGGAGGGGGCTACTACAATGAGCAGTTCTTC.

This clone was observed a few times. The V call is TRBV28, the J call TRBJ2-2; 13 bases align to TRBD2. The CDR3 is 17 residues long. The germline V gene encodes CDR1 MDHEN and CDR2 SYDVKM. V trimming: 8 bases; J trimming: 3 bases; junction bases outside the gene matches: 9. The CDR3 region is CASLPTSGGVDTGELFF. CDR3 coding DNA: TGTGCCAGCCTACCAACTAGCGGGGGGGTAGACACCGGGGAGCTGTTTTTT.

The V and J genes are TRBV4-3 and TRBJ1-2; D is ambiguous. Trimming removed 2 bases at V and 7 bases at J, with 14 bases between. This CDR3 region has 14 residues. Germline CDR1 LGHNA, CDR2 YSLEER. In DNA, the CDR3 is TGCGCCAGCAGCCAAACGGCCGGAGAGATTGGCTACACCTTC. This codes for CASSQTAGEIGYTF.

This clone was seen a single time. The gene calls are TRBV4-2 and TRBJ2-7; 9 bases align to TRBD2. CDR3 size: 16 residues. Germline V gene sequence: CDR1 LGHNA, CDR2 YNFKEQ. J was trimmed by 2 bases and V by 0 bases; bases with no gene match: 5. CDR3 residues: CASSQDASGVPYEQYF. CDR3 in DNA: TGTGCCAGCAGCCAAGATGCTAGCGGGGTTCCCTACGAGCAGTACTTC.

The rearrangement joins TRBV5-1 to TRBJ2-5; TRBD2 matches 10 bases. V lost 4 bases and J lost 5; bases outside the gene matches: 5. Per the germline V gene, CDR1 is SGHRS and CDR2 is YFSETQ. This CDR3 comprises 14 residues. DNA for the CDR3: TGCGCCAGCAGCACCAGCGGGAGGGGGGAGACCCAGTACTTC. Translation gives CASSTSGRGETQYF.

The chain has TRBV18 and TRBJ2-6, with TRBD2 matching over 10 bases. J lost 0 bases, V lost 3 bases, and 11 bases had no gene match. The CDR3 loop spans 20 amino acids. The germline gives CDR1 KGHSH, CDR2 LQKENI. This CDR3 is CASSPVSGLAVSSGANVLTF. For the CDR3, the DNA is TGTGCCAGCTCACCCGTATCCGGACTAGCGGTTAGCTCTGGGGCCAACGTCCTGACTTTC.

V usage is TRBV12-3 or TRBV12-4 and J usage is TRBJ1-6, with D hard to call. Deletions cut 7 bases from V and 8 bases from J, with 9 bases between. The CDR3 length is 12 residues. The chain's CDR3 is CASTLQYSPLHF. In DNA form, the CDR3 reads TGTGCCAGCACCCTACAGTATTCACCCCTCCACTTT.

The J gene is TRBJ2-5, the V gene TRBV5-4; a weak D match, TRBD1 (6 bases). Germline V gene data show CDR1 as SGHNT and CDR2 as YYREEE (reference sequence). The CDR3 runs 13 residues. V was trimmed by 4 bases and J by 0 bases, leaving 7 bases between them. The CDR3 DNA sequence: TGTGCCAGCAGCCACAGGGACCAAGAGACCCAGTACTTC. This gives the protein CASSHRDQETQYF.

J is TRBJ1-5 and V is TRBV30; 8 bases are shared with TRBD1. Germline-derived CDR1 and CDR2 are GTSNPN and SVGIG (reference sequence). There are 13 residues in the CDR3. The V and J ends lost 2 bases and 6 bases, in that order; junction bases with no gene match: 3. The CDR3 sequence: CAWSTGGGQPQHF. In DNA, the CDR3 is TGTGCCTGGAGTACAGGGGGAGGTCAGCCCCAGCATTTT. Drawing the rest from reference TRBV30 and TRBJ1-5, the complete variable domain is SQTIHQWPATLVQPVGSPLSLECTVEGTSNPNLYWYRQAAGRGLQLLFYSVGIGQISSEVPQNLSASRPQDRQFILSSKKLLLSDSGFYLCAWSTGGGQPQHFGDGTRLSIL.

The V gene is TRBV19, the J gene TRBJ2-5; 8 bases are a match to TRBD1. Germline CDR1 and CDR2: LNHDA and SQIVND (reference sequence). The CDR3 is 14 amino acids. J lost 5 bases, V lost 5 bases, and 7 bases had no gene match. The CDR3 region is CASSVGTGGETQYF. The CDR3 DNA reads as TGTGCCAGTAGTGTCGGGACAGGCGGGGAGACCCAGTACTTC. Filled out from reference TRBV19 and TRBJ2-5, the complete variable domain reads DGGITQSPKYLFRKEGQNVTLSCEQNLNHDAMYWYRQDPGQGLRLIYYSQIVNDFQKGDIAEGYSVSREKKESFPLTVTSAQKNPTAFYLCASSVGTGGETQYFGPGTRLLVL.

Here the CDR3 DNA reads TGTGCCAGCAGCTTAGCGGCGGAGGACAATGAGCAGTTCTTC. This translates into CASSLAAEDNEQFF. The chain carries TRBV11-3 and TRBJ2-1; D is perhaps TRBD2 (5 bases). Germline V gene data show CDR1 as SGHNT and CDR2 as YENEEA. The CDR3 is made up of 14 amino acids. Trimming removed 1 base at V and 5 bases at J, with 9 bases between.